The entry that follows covers one T cell receptor (beta chain) sequence. The CDR3 is made up of 16 amino acids. The junction had 10 bases not matched to a gene; V was cut back by 5 bases and J by 4 bases. CDR1 and CDR2 (germline): SEHNR, FQNEAQ (reference sequence). This sample is part of a study of cytomegalovirus exposure and HLA in healthy donors. The assay was immunoSEQ multiplex PCR, and TCRdb's table has in-frame clones only and misses some. This repertoire shows hundreds of thousands of clones, 87% found once; its top ten account for about 2%. This receptor was taken from a young woman in good health and CMV-seropositive. Sequencing was carried out using PBMCs. The V gene is TRBV7-9, the J gene TRBJ1-4, with TRBD1 identical over 7 bases. The CDR3 is CASSARPGQNNEKLFF. The CDR3 coding sequence is TGTGCCAGCAGCGCCAGGCCGGGACAGAATAATGAAAAACTGTTTTTT.